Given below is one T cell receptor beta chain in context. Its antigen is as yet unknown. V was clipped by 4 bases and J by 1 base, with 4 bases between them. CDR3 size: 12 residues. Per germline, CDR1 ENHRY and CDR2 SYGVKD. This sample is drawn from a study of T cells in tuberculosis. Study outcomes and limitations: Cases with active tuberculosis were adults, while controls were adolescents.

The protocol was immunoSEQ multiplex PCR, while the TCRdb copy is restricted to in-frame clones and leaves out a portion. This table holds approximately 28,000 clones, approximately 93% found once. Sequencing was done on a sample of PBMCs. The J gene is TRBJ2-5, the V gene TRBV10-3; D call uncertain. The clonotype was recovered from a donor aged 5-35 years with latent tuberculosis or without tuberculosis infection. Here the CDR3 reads CAISAGQETQYF. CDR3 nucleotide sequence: TGTGCCATCAGTGCGGGCCAAGAGACCCAGTACTTC.